The 25 T cell receptor beta chains presented below share a single source sample, sequenced in a study of blood T cells in healthy people across ages. The authors ran a second PCR of 7 to 11 cycles using a sample-barcoded 5' primer and a J-beta primer mix. TCRdb reprocessed the 5' RACE reads with MiXCR, giving one entry per CDR3 protein. The table lists over a million distinct CDR3 sequences, roughly two fifths of them singletons, with about 4% in the top ten. Sequencing was carried out using blood. Receptors originate from a woman between 18 and 30 years old in good health.

The genes are TRBV5-1 and TRBJ1-2, with 11 bases lining up with TRBD1. The V and J ends lost 2 bases and 4 bases, in that order; junction bases with no gene match: 7. The CDR3 has 16 residues. Looked up from germline, CDR1 is SGHRS and CDR2 is YFSETQ. The CDR3 DNA is TGCGCCAGCAGCTTTGGACAGGGGGCCGTCTCCTATGGCTACACCTTC. Translation: CASSFGQGAVSYGYTF.

The chain is built from TRBV9 and TRBJ1-1; tentatively, D is TRBD1 (6 bases). The CDR3 consists of 15 residues. Germline V CDR1 and CDR2: SGDLS, YYNGEE. Between the trimmed V and J ends, which lost 4 bases and 2 bases, there was a span of 15 bases. The CDR3 bases are TGTGCCAGCAGCCCCCAAGGACAGCCCAACACTGAAGCTTTCTTT. It specifies CASSPQGQPNTEAFF. Full variable domain (remainder filled in from reference TRBV9 and TRBJ1-1): DSGVTQTPKHLITATGQRVTLRCSPRSGDLSVYWYQQSLDQGLQFLIQYYNGEERAKGNILERFSAQQFPDLHSELNLSSLELGDSALYFCASSPQGQPNTEAFFGQGTRLTVV.

This chain joins TRBV3-1 and TRBJ2-7; D might be TRBD1 (6 bases). This CDR3 spans 15 amino acids. V was pared by 2 bases and J by 2 bases, with 13 bases between. Looked up from germline, CDR1 is LGHDT and CDR2 is YNNKEL (reference sequence). The CDR3 spells CASSQRPGTPYEQYF. The CDR3 coding sequence is TGTGCCAGCAGCCAACGCCCTGGGACACCCTACGAGCAGTACTTC.

V gene TRBV2 combines with J gene TRBJ1-1, with 12 bases that match TRBD1. The V segment lost 4 bases and the J segment 4 bases; nucleotides outside the gene matches: 1. Looked up from germline, CDR1 is SNHLY and CDR2 is FYNNEI. CDR3 length: 14 amino acids. The CDR3 protein is CASSGDRGLTEAFF. CDR3 nucleotides: TGTGCCAGCAGTGGGGACAGGGGGCTCACTGAAGCTTTCTTT.

A few counts support this clonotype. The chain links TRBV20-1 to TRBJ1-4, with TRBD1 as a possible D gene (5 bases). CDR1 DFQATT and CDR2 SNEGSKA come from the germline V gene (reference sequence). V was clipped by 5 bases and J by 6 bases, with 13 bases between them. The CDR3 has 13 residues. This CDR3 reads CSAPSGGDEKLFF. CDR3 nucleotides: TGCAGTGCTCCTAGTGGGGGGGATGAAAAACTGTTTTTT.

The V and J genes are TRBV7-6 and TRBJ2-3; the D is unclear. CDR1 SGHVS and CDR2 FNYEAQ come from the germline V gene. The germline V and J ends were trimmed by 2 bases and 4 bases, with 16 bases remaining between them. The CDR3 length is 16 residues. The CDR3 spells CASSLRSQGLADTQYF. The CDR3 region has the DNA TGTGCCAGCAGCTTAAGATCTCAAGGGTTGGCAGATACGCAGTATTTT.

This clonotype showed up just once. The genes are TRBV5-1 and TRBJ2-7; D gene uncertain. This CDR3 has 14 residues. Germline-derived CDR1 and CDR2 are SGHRS and YFSETQ. Trimming took off 4 bases at V and 6 bases at J, with 17 bases between the two ends. CDR3 sequence (DNA): TGCGCCAGCAGCCGTAGCTCCTCGTCCGGCGAGCAGTACTTC. Its translation: CASSRSSSSGEQYF.

This clonotype was counted a few times. This rearrangement joins TRBV4-3 to TRBJ2-3, with D perhaps assigned TRBD1 or TRBD2 (5 bases each). This CDR3 has 15 amino acids. V gave up 0 bases and J gave up 4 bases, with 11 bases separating them. Germline loops: CDR1 LGHNA, CDR2 YSLEER. Here the CDR3 reads CASSQDLVGADTQYF. The CDR3 DNA sequence: TGCGCCAGCAGCCAAGATTTAGTGGGGGCAGATACGCAGTATTTT.

The chain is built from TRBV20-1 and TRBJ2-6, with a possible D match to TRBD2 (6 bases). With 3 bases removed from V and 0 bases from J, the gap between germline ends came to 12 bases. Germline CDR1 reads DFQATT; CDR2 reads SNEGSKA (reference sequence). This CDR3 is built from 16 residues. CDR3 DNA: TGCAGTGCTAGTATAGGGGAGGTCTCTGGGGCCAACGTCCTGACTTTC. Its translation: CSASIGEVSGANVLTF.

This clonotype appeared a few times. The V gene is TRBV7-2, the J gene TRBJ2-3; 8 bases are shared with TRBD2. Germline V gene sequence: CDR1 SGHTA, CDR2 FQGNSA. The ends lost 1 base at V and 3 bases at J; junction bases unmatched: 6. The CDR3 has 16 residues. CDR3 DNA: TGTGCCAGCAGCTTAGTAGCTAGCGGGTTTACAGATACGCAGTATTTT. The encoded protein is CASSLVASGFTDTQYF.

This clonotype was detected only a few times. This sequence joins TRBV7-2 and TRBJ1-4, with D possibly TRBD1 on 6 matching bases. V gave up 4 bases and J gave up 0 bases, with 12 bases separating them. The CDR3 length is 16 residues. Germline V lookup: CDR1 SGHTA, CDR2 FQGNSA. The CDR3 reads CASSSGQFATNEKLFF. DNA for the CDR3: TGTGCCAGCAGCTCCGGACAGTTTGCAACTAATGAAAAACTGTTTTTT.

This chain uses TRBV6-6 with TRBJ2-5; D perhaps matches TRBD2 (6 bases). TRBJ2-7 matches the DNA end more closely, so the J call is doubtful. The V gene's germline CDR1 is MNHNY and CDR2 SVGAGI (reference sequence). The CDR3 is made up of 14 amino acids. CDR3 region: CASSAPEGLGEQYF. In nucleotides, the CDR3 is TGTGCCAGCAGCGCGCCGGAGGGGCTCGGCGAGCAGTACTTC.

This clonotype has a handful of counts. This rearrangement joins TRBV6-1 to TRBJ1-6; D unresolved. Germline CDR1 and CDR2: MNHNS and SASEGT. Trimming took 6 bases from V and 13 from J, leaving 22 bases between them. The CDR3 has 15 amino acids. CDR3 bases: TGTGCCAGCAGCGAGATGACTACAGTCGGTCAGCCCCTCCACTTT. It encodes CASSEMTTVGQPLHF.

The chain links TRBV11-2 to TRBJ1-1, with TRBD1 as a possible D gene (5 bases). V was trimmed by 5 bases and J by 10 bases, leaving 20 bases between them. Germline lookup yields CDR1 SGHAT and CDR2 FQNNGV. CDR3 size: 14 residues. DNA for the CDR3: TGTGCCAGCAGCGTCCAATCGGGGCTCCGGGGAGCTTTCTTT. Amino acids: CASSVQSGLRGAFF.

The chain recombines TRBV12-3 or TRBV12-4 with TRBJ1-5; unclear D gene. The ends were cut back, 7 bases at V and 3 bases at J, with 13 bases in the middle. The CDR3 contains 14 residues. CDR3 bases: TGTGCCAGCAACCCTAGCGGAACCAATCAGCCCCAGCATTTT. Its protein product is CASNPSGTNQPQHF.

The V gene is TRBV20-1, the J gene TRBJ2-4, with unresolved D. The DNA end lines up better with TRBJ2-5; the J call may be wrong. There are 16 residues in the CDR3. Germline V gene sequence: CDR1 DFQATT, CDR2 SNEGSKA (reference sequence). The CDR3 DNA reads as TGCAGTGCTAGAGCTGACGGGCAGAGGCTTCCTTGGACCCAGTACTTC. Its translation is CSARADGQRLPWTQYF.

This clonotype has just a few counts. This chain connects TRBV29-1 to TRBJ2-3; unclear D gene. The CDR3 has 14 amino acids. V was shortened by 3 bases and J by 2 bases, with 12 bases between the two germline ends. CDR1 and CDR2 (germline): SQVTM, ANQGSEA. CDR3 in amino acids: CSVESGLPTDTQYF. CDR3 nucleotides: TGCAGCGTTGAGTCGGGTCTTCCCACAGATACGCAGTATTTT.

The gene calls are TRBV9 and TRBJ2-1; the D gene could be TRBD1 or TRBD2 (6 bases each). There are 14 residues in the CDR3. Germline V CDR1 and CDR2: SGDLS, YYNGEE. Trimming took 7 bases from V and 6 from J, leaving 17 bases between them. The CDR3 region has the DNA TGTGCCAGCGAGGGGGGCCTATCCGGCAATGAGCAGTTCTTC. Amino acids: CASEGGLSGNEQFF.

This clonotype has more than one count but fewer than ten. This chain connects TRBV25-1 to TRBJ1-2; no reliable D call. V was shortened by 3 bases and J by 2 bases, with 10 bases between the two germline ends. The CDR3 runs 14 residues. Germline CDR1 reads MGHDK; CDR2 reads SYGVNS. DNA of the CDR3: TGTGCCAGCAGTGAGCCCAATAGGAACTATGGCTACACCTTC. Its protein is CASSEPNRNYGYTF.

This clonotype was seen only a few times. V is TRBV24-1 and J is TRBJ2-3; TRBD1 matches at 8 bases. Germline-derived CDR1 and CDR2 are KGHDR and SFDVKD. CDR3 size: 14 residues. J lost 3 bases, V lost 7 bases, and 5 bases had no gene match. The CDR3 region is CATSDRGWTDTQYF. CDR3 in DNA: TGTGCCACCAGCGACAGGGGTTGGACAGATACGCAGTATTTT.

The V and J genes are TRBV18 and TRBJ1-1; the D is unclear. CDR3 length equals 13 residues. Germline V gives CDR1 KGHSH, CDR2 LQKENI. The V gene lost 8 bases and the J gene lost 0 bases, with 10 bases spanning the gap. CDR3 DNA sequence: TGTGCCAGCAGTCCGCTTGTGAACACTGAAGCTTTCTTT. It is translated as CASSPLVNTEAFF. Looking up the rest from reference TRBV18 and TRBJ1-1 gives the full variable domain: NAGVMQNPRHLVRRRGQEARLRCSPMKGHSHVYWYRQLPEEGLKFMVYLQKENIIDESGMPKERFSAEFPKEGPSILRIQQVVRGDSAAYFCASSPLVNTEAFFGQGTRLTVV.

The rearrangement links TRBV27 to TRBJ2-5, with 10 bases matching TRBD2. There are 15 residues in the CDR3. Looked up from germline, CDR1 is MNHEY and CDR2 is SMNVEV (reference sequence). V dropped 4 bases and J dropped 5; count of bases not matched to a gene: 7. Here the CDR3 reads CASSSAGGPWETQYF. CDR3 bases: TGTGCCAGCAGTTCAGCGGGAGGGCCTTGGGAGACCCAGTACTTC.

This clonotype was seen a few times. The V and J genes are TRBV28 and TRBJ2-3; 10 bases fit TRBD2. Germline V gives CDR1 MDHEN, CDR2 SYDVKM. V shed 1 base, J shed 1 base, and the junction held 2 bases outside the gene matches. This CDR3 is 16 amino acids long. The CDR3 DNA reads as TGTGCCAGCAGTTTATCTAGCGGGGGTCGCACAGATACGCAGTATTTT. Translating gives CASSLSSGGRTDTQYF.

The chain recombines TRBV29-1 with TRBJ2-3, with a possible D match to TRBD1 (6 bases). The CDR3 has 13 amino acids. Trimming removed 8 bases from V and 6 bases from J, with 18 bases in between. Germline loops: CDR1 SQVTM, CDR2 ANQGSEA. CDR3 loop: CSISPGAPDTQYF. The CDR3 nucleotides read TGCAGCATCAGCCCAGGGGCGCCGGATACGCAGTATTTT.

This clonotype appeared a few times. The V gene is TRBV6-5, the J gene TRBJ2-7, with 8 bases fitting TRBD2. The germline CDR1 and CDR2 sequences are MNHEY and SVGAGI. The V gene end was trimmed by 6 bases and the J gene end by 5 bases; junction bases not matched to a gene: 18. The CDR3 consists of 17 residues. Here the CDR3 reads CASSLSSPSGSTHEQYF. CDR3 in DNA: TGTGCCAGCAGCCTATCCAGCCCCAGCGGGAGTACCCACGAGCAGTACTTC.